The entry below gives a single TCR beta chain sequence along with its context. Its antigen is not identified. Using RNA template, CDR3s of TCR alpha and beta were amplified with iRepertoire arm-PCR. Tissue mRNA or PBMC total RNA, 100-400 ng, went into one-step reverse transcription and amplification. In TCRdb, the multiplex PCR reads were re-called with MiXCR into one record per CDR3 protein. Here the sample spans about 180,000 distinct CDR3 sequences, 43% being singletons. CDR1 and CDR2 from the germline V gene are SGHAT and FQNNGV. The V and J ends lost 2 bases and 3 bases respectively, with 7 bases between them. The CDR3 covers 14 residues. This sample was taken from a study of glioma-infiltrating T cells. Study-wide results and caveats: CDR3 overlap between tissue and blood was very small. Gliomas, especially low-grade, showed above-expected tissue-blood divergence; non-neoplastic patients showed below.

The gene calls are TRBV11-2 and TRBJ2-2; D not certain. The receptor's source is a human donor with low-grade glioma or glioblastoma, undergoing nonglioma brain surgery, or in good health (not recorded which). Specimen: glioma tissue, nonneoplastic brain tissue, or PBMCs (not recorded which). CDR3 nucleotide sequence: TGTGCCAGCAGCTTACAACCTCACACCGGGGAGCTGTTTTTT. It codes for CASSLQPHTGELFF.